At least ten counts were recorded for the clone carrying this T cell receptor (beta chain). The data stem from a study of identical twins. Trimming took off 2 bases at V and 10 bases at J, with 15 bases between the two ends. The germline V gene has CDR1 SNHLY and CDR2 FYNNEI. This CDR3 is 15 amino acids long. One entry per CDR3 protein results from TCRdb running MiXCR on the 5' RACE reads. Of hundreds of thousands of distinct CDR3 sequences detected, 18% appear once; the ten largest clones hold under 15%. Separately, the same data were catalogued under a study of T cells expressing NK-cell markers.

This TCR came from a young woman in good health. The sequenced sample was PBMCs. The V call is TRBV2, the J call TRBJ1-6; D uncertain. CDR3 sequence: CASSEWATVGSPLHF. The CDR3 region has the DNA TGTGCCAGCAGTGAATGGGCCACTGTGGGATCACCCCTCCACTTT. Together with reference TRBV2 and TRBJ1-6, the CDR3 gives the full variable domain: EPEVTQTPSHQVTQMGQEVILRCVPISNHLYFYWYRQILGQKVEFLVSFYNNEISEKSEIFDDQFSVERPDGSNFTLKIRSTKLEDSAMYFCASSEWATVGSPLHFGNGTRLTVT.